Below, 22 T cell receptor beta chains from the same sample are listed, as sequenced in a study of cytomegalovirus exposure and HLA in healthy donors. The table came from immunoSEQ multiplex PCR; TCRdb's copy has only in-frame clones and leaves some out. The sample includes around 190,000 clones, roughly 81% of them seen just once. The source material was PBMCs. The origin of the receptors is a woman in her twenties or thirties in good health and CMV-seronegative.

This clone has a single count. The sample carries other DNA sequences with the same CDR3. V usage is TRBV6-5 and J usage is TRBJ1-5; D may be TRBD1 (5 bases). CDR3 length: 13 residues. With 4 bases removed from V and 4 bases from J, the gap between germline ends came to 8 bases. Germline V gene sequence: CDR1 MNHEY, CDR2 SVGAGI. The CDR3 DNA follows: TGTGCCAGCAGTTCCCGGGGGAATCAGCCCCAGCATTTT. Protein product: CASSSRGNQPQHF.

The CDR3 is CASSLEASRYNEQFF. CDR3 nucleotide sequence: TGTGCCAGCAGCTTAGAGGCTAGCAGGTACAATGAGCAGTTCTTC. This chain links TRBV7-9 with TRBJ2-1; D possibly corresponds to TRBD2 (5 bases). This CDR3 comprises 15 residues. Germline V gives CDR1 SEHNR, CDR2 FQNEAQ (reference sequence). Trimming took 1 base from V and 4 from J, leaving 11 bases between them.

This CDR3 is CASSSRDRGENEQFF. CDR3 coding DNA: TGTGCCAGCAGCTCCCGGGACAGGGGTGAAAATGAGCAGTTCTTC. The rearrangement uses TRBV7-6 and TRBJ2-1; TRBD1 aligns across 10 bases. The CDR3 length is 15 residues. CDR1 is SGHVS, CDR2 FNYEAQ, per germline. Unmatched junction bases numbered 7, after V lost 4 bases and J lost 7 bases.

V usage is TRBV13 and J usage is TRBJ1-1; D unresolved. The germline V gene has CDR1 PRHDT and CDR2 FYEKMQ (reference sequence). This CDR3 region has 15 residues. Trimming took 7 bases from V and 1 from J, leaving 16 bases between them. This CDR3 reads CASTNQLRRNTEAFF. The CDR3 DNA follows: TGTGCCAGCACCAACCAATTACGGAGGAACACTGAAGCTTTCTTT.

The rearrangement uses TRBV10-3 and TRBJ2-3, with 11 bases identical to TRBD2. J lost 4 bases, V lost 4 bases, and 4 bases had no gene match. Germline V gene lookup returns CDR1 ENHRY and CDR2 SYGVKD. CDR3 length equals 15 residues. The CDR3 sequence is CAISVPSGGPDTQYF. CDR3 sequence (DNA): TGTGCCATCAGTGTTCCTAGCGGGGGGCCAGATACGCAGTATTTT.

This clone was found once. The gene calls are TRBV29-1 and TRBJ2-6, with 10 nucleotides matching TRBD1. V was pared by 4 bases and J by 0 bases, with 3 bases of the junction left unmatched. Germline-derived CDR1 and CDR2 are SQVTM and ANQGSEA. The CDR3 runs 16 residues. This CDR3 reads CSVAGQGISGANVLTF. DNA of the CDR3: TGCAGCGTTGCGGGACAGGGGATCTCTGGGGCCAACGTCCTGACTTTC. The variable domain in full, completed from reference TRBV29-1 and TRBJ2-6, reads SAVISQKPSRDICQRGTSLTIQCQVDSQVTMMFWYRQQPGQSLTLIATANQGSEATYESGFVIDKFPISRPNLTFSTLTVSNMSPEDSSIYLCSVAGQGISGANVLTFGAGSRLTVL.

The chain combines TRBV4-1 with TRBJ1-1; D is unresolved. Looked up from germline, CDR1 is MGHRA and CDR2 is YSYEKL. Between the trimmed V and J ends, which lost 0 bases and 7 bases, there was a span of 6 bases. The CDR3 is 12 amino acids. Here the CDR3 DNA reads TGCGCCAGCAGCCAAGAGACACTTGAAGCTTTCTTT. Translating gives CASSQETLEAFF.

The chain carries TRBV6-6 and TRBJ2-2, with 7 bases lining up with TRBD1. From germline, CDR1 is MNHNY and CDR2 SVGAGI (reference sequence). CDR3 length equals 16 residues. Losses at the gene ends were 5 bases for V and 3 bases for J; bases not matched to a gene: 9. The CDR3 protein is CASSPDRLRDTGELFF. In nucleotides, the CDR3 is TGTGCCAGCAGTCCGGACAGGCTAAGGGACACCGGGGAGCTGTTTTTT.

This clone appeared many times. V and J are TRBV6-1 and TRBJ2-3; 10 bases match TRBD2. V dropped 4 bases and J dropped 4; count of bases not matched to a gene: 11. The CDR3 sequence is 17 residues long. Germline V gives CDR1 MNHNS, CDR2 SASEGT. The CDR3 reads CASSVAEAGGPSDTQYF. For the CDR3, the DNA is TGTGCCAGCAGTGTTGCAGAAGCGGGAGGGCCCTCAGATACGCAGTATTTT.

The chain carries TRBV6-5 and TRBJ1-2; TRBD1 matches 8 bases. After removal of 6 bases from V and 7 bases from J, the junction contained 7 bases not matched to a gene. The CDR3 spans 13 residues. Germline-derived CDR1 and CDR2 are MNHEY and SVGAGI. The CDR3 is CASRSTGEGGYTF. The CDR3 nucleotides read TGTGCCAGCAGATCGACAGGGGAGGGTGGCTACACCTTC.

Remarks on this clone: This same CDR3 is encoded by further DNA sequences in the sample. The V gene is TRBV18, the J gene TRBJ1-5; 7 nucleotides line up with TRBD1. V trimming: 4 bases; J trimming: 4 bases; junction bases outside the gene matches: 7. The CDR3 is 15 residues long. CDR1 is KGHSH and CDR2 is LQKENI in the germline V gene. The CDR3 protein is CASSHTGARNQPQHF. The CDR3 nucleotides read TGTGCCAGCTCACATACAGGGGCCAGGAATCAGCCCCAGCATTTT.

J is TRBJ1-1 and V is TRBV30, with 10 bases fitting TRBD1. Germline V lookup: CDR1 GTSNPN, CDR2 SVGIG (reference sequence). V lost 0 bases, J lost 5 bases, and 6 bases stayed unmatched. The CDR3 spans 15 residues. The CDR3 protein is CAWSVSGTGVTEAFF. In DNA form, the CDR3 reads TGTGCCTGGAGTGTTTCCGGGACAGGGGTGACTGAAGCTTTCTTT.

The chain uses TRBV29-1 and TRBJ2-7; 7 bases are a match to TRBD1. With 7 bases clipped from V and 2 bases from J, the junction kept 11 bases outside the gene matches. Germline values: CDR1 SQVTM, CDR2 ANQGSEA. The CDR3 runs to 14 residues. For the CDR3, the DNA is TGCAGCGCCTATCTAGAAGGACAGGCCTACGAGCAGTACTTC. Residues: CSAYLEGQAYEQYF.

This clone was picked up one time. Here the CDR3 DNA reads TGTGCCAGCTCACGGAGAGGTACAGGGCGAAACTCTGGGGCCAACGTCCTGACTTTC. It yields the protein CASSRRGTGRNSGANVLTF. The J gene is TRBJ2-6, the V gene TRBV18; maybe TRBD1 (6 bases). The CDR3 length is 19 residues. Germline loops: CDR1 KGHSH, CDR2 LQKENI. V gave up 4 bases and J gave up 0 bases, with 19 bases separating them.

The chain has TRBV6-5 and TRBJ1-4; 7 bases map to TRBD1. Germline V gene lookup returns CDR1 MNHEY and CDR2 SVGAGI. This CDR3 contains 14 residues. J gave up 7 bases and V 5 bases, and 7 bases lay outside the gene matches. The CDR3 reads CASSAQGIGEKLFF. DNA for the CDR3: TGTGCCAGCAGTGCACAGGGGATAGGTGAAAAACTGTTTTTT.

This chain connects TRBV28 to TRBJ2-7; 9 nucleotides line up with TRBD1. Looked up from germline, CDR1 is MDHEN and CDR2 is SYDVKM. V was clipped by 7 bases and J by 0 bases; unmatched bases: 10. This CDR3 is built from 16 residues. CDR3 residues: CASNPSGTGSSYEQYF. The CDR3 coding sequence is TGTGCCAGCAATCCATCCGGGACAGGGTCCTCCTACGAGCAGTACTTC.

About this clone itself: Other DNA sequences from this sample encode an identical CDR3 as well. The chain's CDR3 is CASSLAGTSGYNEQFF. Here the CDR3 DNA reads TGCGCCAGCAGCTTGGCCGGGACTAGCGGTTACAATGAGCAGTTCTTC. The V gene is TRBV5-1, the J gene TRBJ2-1; 11 bases line up with TRBD2. The CDR3 covers 16 residues. The V gene's germline CDR1 is SGHRS and CDR2 YFSETQ. The junction had 3 bases not matched to a gene; V was cut back by 0 bases and J by 4 bases. Combining the CDR3 with reference TRBV5-1 and TRBJ2-1 gives the whole variable domain KAGVTQTPRYLIKTRGQQVTLSCSPISGHRSVSWYQQTPGQGLQFLFEYFSETQRNKGNFPGRFSGRQFSNSRSEMNVSTLELGDSALYLCASSLAGTSGYNEQFFGPGTRLTVL.

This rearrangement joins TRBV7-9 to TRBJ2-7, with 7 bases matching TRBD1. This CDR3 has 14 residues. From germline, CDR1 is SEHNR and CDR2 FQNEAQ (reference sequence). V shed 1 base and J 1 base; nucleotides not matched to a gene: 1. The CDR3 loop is CASSLDRGSYEQYF. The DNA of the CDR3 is TGTGCCAGCAGCTTAGACAGGGGTTCCTACGAGCAGTACTTC.

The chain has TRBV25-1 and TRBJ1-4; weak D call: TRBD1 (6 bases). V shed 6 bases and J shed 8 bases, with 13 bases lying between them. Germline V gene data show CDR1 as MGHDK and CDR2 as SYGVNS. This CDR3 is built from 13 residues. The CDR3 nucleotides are TGTGCCAGCAGATCAGGGGCCCGGGAAAAACTGTTTTTT. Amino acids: CASRSGAREKLFF.

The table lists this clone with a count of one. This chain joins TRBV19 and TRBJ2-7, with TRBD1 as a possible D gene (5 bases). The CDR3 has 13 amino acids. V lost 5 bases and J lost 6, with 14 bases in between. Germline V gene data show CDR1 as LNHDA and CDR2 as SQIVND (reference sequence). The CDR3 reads CASSFGRAGEQYF. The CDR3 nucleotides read TGTGCCAGTAGTTTTGGCAGGGCTGGCGAGCAGTACTTC.

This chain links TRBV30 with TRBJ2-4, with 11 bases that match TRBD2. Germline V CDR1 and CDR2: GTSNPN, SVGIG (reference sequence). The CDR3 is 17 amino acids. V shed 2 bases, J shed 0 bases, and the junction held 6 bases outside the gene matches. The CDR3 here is CAWSTGLAGVAKNIQYF. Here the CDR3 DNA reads TGTGCCTGGAGTACTGGACTAGCGGGCGTAGCCAAAAACATTCAGTACTTC.

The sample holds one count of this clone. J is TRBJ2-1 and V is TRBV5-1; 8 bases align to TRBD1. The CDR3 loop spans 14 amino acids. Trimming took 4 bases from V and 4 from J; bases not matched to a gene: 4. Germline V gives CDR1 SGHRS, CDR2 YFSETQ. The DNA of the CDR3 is TGCGCCAGCAGCGCCAGACAGGGGTACAATGAGCAGTTCTTC. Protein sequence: CASSARQGYNEQFF.